Below are 24 T cell receptor beta chains sequenced from a single sample in a study of blood T cell repertoires in COVID-19. The repertoire was sequenced with immunoSEQ multiplex PCR; TCRdb's copy has only in-frame clones and lacks some. This table holds roughly 260,000 clones, 82% found once. The specimen was peripheral blood. The receptors here all came from a woman under 30 with acute or convalescent COVID-19.

The chain couples TRBV13 to TRBJ2-2; D unresolved. There are 12 residues in the CDR3. In germline, CDR1 is PRHDT, CDR2 FYEKMQ (reference sequence). Trimming took off 2 bases at V and 6 bases at J, with 4 bases between the two ends. DNA for the CDR3: TGTGCCAGCAGCTTATTCTCCGGGGAGCTGTTTTTT. The encoded protein is CASSLFSGELFF.

The chain links TRBV7-2 to TRBJ1-1; no firm D call. From germline, CDR1 is SGHTA and CDR2 FQGNSA. Deletions cut 1 base from V and 0 bases from J, with 3 bases between. The CDR3 sequence is 13 residues long. This chain's CDR3 is CASSLVLNTEAFF. The CDR3, as DNA: TGTGCCAGCAGCTTAGTCTTGAACACTGAAGCTTTCTTT.

This rearrangement joins TRBV7-2 to TRBJ1-6, with TRBD1 identical over 12 bases. The V and J ends lost 5 bases and 4 bases, in that order; junction bases with no gene match: 6. CDR1 and CDR2 (germline): SGHTA, FQGNSA. CDR3 size: 17 residues. CDR3 sequence (DNA): TGTGCCAGCAGCAAGGGACAGGGGGCGCCTTATAATTCACCCCTCCACTTT. Translation: CASSKGQGAPYNSPLHF.

V is TRBV28 and J is TRBJ1-5; TRBD1 matches at 7 bases. The length of the CDR3 is 16 residues. The germline gives CDR1 MDHEN, CDR2 SYDVKM. The V segment lost 6 bases and the J segment 0 bases; nucleotides outside the gene matches: 8. CDR3 sequence reads: CASSRWTGGSNQPQHF. CDR3 DNA: TGTGCCAGCAGCCGATGGACAGGAGGTAGCAATCAGCCCCAGCATTTT.

The chain has TRBV4-1 and TRBJ2-7; 9 bases fit TRBD1. Trimming at V came to 2 bases and at J to 5 bases, leaving 4 bases not matched to a gene. Germline V gene sequence: CDR1 MGHRA, CDR2 YSYEKL. This CDR3 comprises 14 residues. The chain's CDR3 is CASSQSGTGNEQYF. Here the CDR3 DNA reads TGCGCCAGCAGCCAATCCGGGACAGGGAACGAGCAGTACTTC.

The chain carries TRBV5-1 and TRBJ2-1, with 9 positions matching TRBD2. This CDR3 has 16 residues. J gave up 6 bases and V 0 bases, and 7 bases lay outside the gene matches. Germline CDR1 reads SGHRS; CDR2 reads YFSETQ. The CDR3 spells CASSLVSGLAGNEQFF. DNA of the CDR3: TGCGCCAGCAGCTTGGTATCGGGACTAGCAGGCAATGAGCAGTTCTTC.

The chain combines TRBV5-8 with TRBJ2-4, with 7 positions matching TRBD1. This CDR3 has 11 residues. The junction had 8 bases not matched to a gene; V was cut back by 4 bases and J by 16 bases. Germline V CDR1 and CDR2: SGHTS, YDEGEE. The CDR3 spells CASSPGQLNYF. As DNA, the CDR3 is TGTGCCAGCAGCCCGGGACAGCTCAACTACTTC.

The chain couples TRBV2 to TRBJ2-5; D is ambiguous. V lost 7 bases and J lost 7, with 10 bases in between. CDR1 and CDR2 (germline): SNHLY, FYNNEI. This CDR3 is 11 amino acids long. This CDR3 is CASMAERTQYF. For the CDR3, the DNA is TGTGCCAGCATGGCGGAACGGACCCAGTACTTC.

This chain uses TRBV7-9 with TRBJ2-3; 9 nucleotides agree with TRBD2. Germline V gene data show CDR1 as SEHNR and CDR2 as FQNEAQ (reference sequence). V lost 5 bases to trimming and J lost 2 bases; unmatched junction nucleotides: 11. This CDR3 has 17 amino acids. The chain's CDR3 is CASSPYVRGGNTDTQYF. CDR3 nucleotides: TGTGCCAGCAGCCCTTATGTGCGGGGGGGGAACACAGATACGCAGTATTTT.

This clone was seen only a few times. This chain joins TRBV7-2 and TRBJ2-7; TRBD2 aligns across 9 bases. The J segment lost 5 bases and the V segment lost 3 bases, leaving 11 bases of the junction unmatched. This CDR3 is built from 16 residues. CDR1 and CDR2 from the germline V gene are SGHTA and FQGNSA. The DNA of the CDR3 is TGTGCCAGCAGCTTTTCTGGCGGGAGGGCCGGGAACGAGCAGTACTTC. Translated: CASSFSGGRAGNEQYF.

This chain connects TRBV4-3 to TRBJ1-1; D gene uncertain. There are 15 residues in the CDR3. Trimming removed 4 bases at V and 2 bases at J, with 14 bases between. CDR1 and CDR2 (germline): LGHNA, YSLEER. Written as DNA, the CDR3 is TGCGCCAGCAGCCTTTTAGAGGCTCCCAACACTGAAGCTTTCTTT. Its translation is CASSLLEAPNTEAFF.

The chain has TRBV6-5 and TRBJ1-2, with a possible D match to TRBD1 (5 bases). The CDR3 has 15 amino acids. The germline CDR1 and CDR2 sequences are MNHEY and SVGAGI. V was cut by 6 bases and J by 6 bases, with 20 bases left in between. CDR3 loop: CASRPPGLQWDGYTF. The CDR3 nucleotides read TGTGCCAGCAGACCCCCGGGACTCCAATGGGATGGCTACACCTTC.

This clone was seen once. The chain uses TRBV6-5 and TRBJ2-7; TRBD1 might be the D (6 bases). This CDR3 region has 14 residues. CDR1 is MNHEY and CDR2 is SVGAGI in the germline V gene. V was cut by 6 bases and J by 2 bases, with 14 bases left in between. For the CDR3, the DNA is TGTGCCAGCAGCAAAACAGGGAAGACCTACGAGCAGTACTTC. It is translated as CASSKTGKTYEQYF.

The chain uses TRBV15 and TRBJ2-1; D might be TRBD2 (5 bases). This CDR3 spans 17 amino acids. Trimming removed 1 base at V and 5 bases at J, with 18 bases between. CDR1 is LNHNV and CDR2 is YYDKDF in the germline V gene (reference sequence). The CDR3 is CATSRVVTSFPDNEQFF. The CDR3 coding sequence is TGTGCCACCAGCAGAGTCGTTACTAGTTTCCCCGACAATGAGCAGTTCTTC. The full variable domain, rest sourced from reference TRBV15 and TRBJ2-1, is DAMVIQNPRYQVTQFGKPVTLSCSQTLNHNVMYWYQQKSSQAPKLLFHYYDKDFNNEADTPDNFQSRRPNTSFCFLDIRSPGLGDTAMYLCATSRVVTSFPDNEQFFGPGTRLTVL.

This clone has just one count. The chain has TRBV29-1 and TRBJ1-1; D is ambiguous. Trimming stripped 3 bases from V and 3 bases from J, with 5 bases between. The germline V gene encodes CDR1 SQVTM and CDR2 ANQGSEA. CDR3 length equals 11 residues. In nucleotides, the CDR3 is TGCAGCGTTGACTCGGACACTGAAGCTTTCTTT. It codes for CSVDSDTEAFF.

The chain combines TRBV7-2 with TRBJ2-2; 9 positions agree with TRBD2. The CDR3 length is 17 residues. The J segment lost 1 base and the V segment lost 5 bases, leaving 8 bases of the junction unmatched. Germline V gives CDR1 SGHTA, CDR2 FQGNSA. The CDR3 here is CASSHGVLAGNTGELFF. CDR3 coding DNA: TGTGCCAGCAGCCATGGAGTACTAGCGGGGAACACCGGGGAGCTGTTTTTT.

This clone appeared once. This chain links TRBV7-6 with TRBJ2-3; 11 bases align to TRBD2. V lost 5 bases, J lost 4 bases, and 8 bases stayed unmatched. This CDR3 is built from 16 residues. CDR1 and CDR2 (germline): SGHVS, FNYEAQ. The CDR3 region is CASSPLAGERSDTQYF. DNA of the CDR3: TGTGCCAGCAGCCCACTAGCGGGAGAACGTTCAGATACGCAGTATTTT.

This clone was detected only once. V gene TRBV7-2 combines with J gene TRBJ2-7; a possible D gene is TRBD2 (7 bases). Per germline, CDR1 SGHTA and CDR2 FQGNSA. The V end lost 2 bases, the J end lost 5 bases, and 13 bases lay between the germline ends. This CDR3 has 14 residues. CDR3 sequence reads: CASSLWGRGDEQYF. The CDR3 nucleotides are TGTGCCAGCAGCTTATGGGGGAGGGGGGACGAGCAGTACTTC. Together with reference TRBV7-2 and TRBJ2-7, the CDR3 gives the full variable domain: GAGVSQSPSNKVTEKGKDVELRCDPISGHTALYWYRQSLGQGLEFLIYFQGNSAPDKSGLPSDRFSAERTGGSVSTLTIQRTQQEDSAVYLCASSLWGRGDEQYFGPGTRLTVT.

The V call is TRBV6-5, the J call TRBJ2-3; D ambiguous. This CDR3 has 16 amino acids. Trimming cost V 0 bases and J 5 bases, with 15 bases left between them. Germline CDR1 MNHEY, CDR2 SVGAGI. The CDR3 sequence is CASSYSSSSGLDTQYF. The DNA of the CDR3 is TGTGCCAGCAGTTACTCGTCGTCTAGTGGTTTAGATACGCAGTATTTT.

The V gene is TRBV5-4, the J gene TRBJ2-1, with 9 bases lining up with TRBD1. The germline V gene encodes CDR1 SGHNT and CDR2 YYREEE (reference sequence). The CDR3 is made up of 15 amino acids. The V and J ends lost 4 bases and 3 bases, in that order; junction bases with no gene match: 5. In nucleotides, the CDR3 is TGTGCCAGCAGCAGCCGGGACAGGGACTACAATGAGCAGTTCTTC. Translation: CASSSRDRDYNEQFF.

V usage is TRBV5-6 and J usage is TRBJ2-7; D is unresolved. Germline V lookup: CDR1 SGHDT, CDR2 YYEEEE. Trimming took 4 bases from V and 2 from J, leaving 13 bases between them. This CDR3 is 14 amino acids long. The CDR3 sequence: CASSEVPRTYEQYF. In DNA form, the CDR3 reads TGTGCCAGCAGCGAAGTGCCGCGTACCTACGAGCAGTACTTC.

The V call is TRBV6-2 or TRBV6-3, the J call TRBJ1-2; 7 bases agree with TRBD1. CDR1 and CDR2 (germline): MNHEY, SVGEGT. After removal of 6 bases from V and 7 bases from J, the junction contained 14 bases not matched to a gene. The CDR3 spans 15 residues. The CDR3 sequence is CASSFGGGGRSGYTF. CDR3 DNA: TGTGCCAGCAGCTTCGGAGGGGGCGGACGGTCTGGCTACACCTTC.

The chain employs TRBV9 and TRBJ2-5; 8 nucleotides align to TRBD1. Germline V gives CDR1 SGDLS, CDR2 YYNGEE. J lost 2 bases, V lost 7 bases, and 1 base had no gene match. CDR3 length equals 12 residues. CDR3 DNA: TGTGCCAGCGGGACAGGTCAAGAGACCCAGTACTTC. Translated, it gives CASGTGQETQYF.

Points on this clone: The sample contains more than one DNA sequence encoding this CDR3. The V and J genes are TRBV7-2 and TRBJ1-5; TRBD1 matches 10 bases. There are 14 residues in the CDR3. The V gene end was trimmed by 4 bases and the J gene end by 4 bases; junction bases not matched to a gene: 1. Germline values: CDR1 SGHTA, CDR2 FQGNSA. The CDR3 is CASSSGQGNQPQHF. In DNA form, the CDR3 reads TGTGCCAGCAGCTCGGGACAGGGGAATCAGCCCCAGCATTTT.